Sequencing of this T cell receptor (beta chain) was carried out in a study of response to subunit inactivated influenza vaccine. This CDR3 is built from 15 residues. CDR1 MGHRA and CDR2 YSYEKL come from the germline V gene. Trimming took 1 base from V and 5 from J; bases not matched to a gene: 7. Of note for this clonotype: Its antigen is not known.

Study results and caveats: The study's authors posited that every seasonal influenza vaccination enlists few new T cells.

TCRdb reprocessed the RT-PCR reads via MiXCR and lists one record per CDR3 protein. Among under 800,000 distinct CDR3 sequences listed, approximately 15% were seen once. Sequenced material: PBMCs from blood, taken roughly 2 weeks before vaccination. This TCR came from a man aged 45-65 years who received an inactivated influenza vaccine. The V call is TRBV4-1, the J call TRBJ1-1, with TRBD1 identical over 7 bases. CDR3 protein: CASSQGQGKRTEAFF. The CDR3, as DNA: TGCGCCAGCAGCCAAGGACAGGGAAAGAGAACTGAAGCTTTCTTT.